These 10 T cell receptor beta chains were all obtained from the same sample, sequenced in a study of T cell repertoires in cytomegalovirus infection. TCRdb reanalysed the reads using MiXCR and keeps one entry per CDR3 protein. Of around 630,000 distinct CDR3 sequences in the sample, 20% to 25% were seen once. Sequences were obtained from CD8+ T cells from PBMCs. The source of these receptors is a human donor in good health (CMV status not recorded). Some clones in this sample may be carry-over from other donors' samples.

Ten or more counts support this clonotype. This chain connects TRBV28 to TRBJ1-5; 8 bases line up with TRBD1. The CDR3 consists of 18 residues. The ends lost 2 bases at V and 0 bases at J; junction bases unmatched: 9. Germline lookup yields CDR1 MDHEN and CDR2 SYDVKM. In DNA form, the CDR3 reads TGTGCCAGCAGTTTAAGGACAGGGCTGAGGTATAGCAATCAGCCCCAGCATTTT. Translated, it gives CASSLRTGLRYSNQPQHF.

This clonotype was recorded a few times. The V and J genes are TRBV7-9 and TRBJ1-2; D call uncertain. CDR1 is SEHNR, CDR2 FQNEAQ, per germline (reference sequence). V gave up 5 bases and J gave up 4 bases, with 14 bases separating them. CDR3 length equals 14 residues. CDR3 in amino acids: CASSRPGIIYGYTF. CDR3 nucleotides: TGTGCCAGCAGCAGACCCGGGATAATCTATGGCTACACCTTC.

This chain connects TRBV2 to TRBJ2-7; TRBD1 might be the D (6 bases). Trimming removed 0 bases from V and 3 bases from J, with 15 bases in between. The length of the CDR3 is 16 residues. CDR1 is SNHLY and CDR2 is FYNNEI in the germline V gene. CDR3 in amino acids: CASSEAGAEFSYEQYV. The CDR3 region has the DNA TGTGCCAGCAGTGAAGCGGGGGCTGAGTTCAGCTACGAGCAGTACGTC.

CDR3 protein: CSAPGTSSNTGELFF. The DNA for the CDR3 is TGCAGTGCTCCTGGGACTAGTTCGAACACCGGGGAGCTGTTTTTT. The rearrangement uses TRBV20-1 and TRBJ2-2; 8 bases fit TRBD2. V shed 5 bases and J 0 bases; nucleotides not matched to a gene: 5. CDR3 length: 15 amino acids. The germline V gene encodes CDR1 DFQATT and CDR2 SNEGSKA (reference sequence).

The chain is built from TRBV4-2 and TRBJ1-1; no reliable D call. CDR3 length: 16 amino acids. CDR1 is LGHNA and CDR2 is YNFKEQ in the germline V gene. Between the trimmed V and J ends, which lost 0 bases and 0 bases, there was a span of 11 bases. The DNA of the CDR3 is TGTGCCAGCAGCCAAGACCGGGCGGCGATGAACACTGAAGCTTTCTTT. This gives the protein CASSQDRAAMNTEAFF.

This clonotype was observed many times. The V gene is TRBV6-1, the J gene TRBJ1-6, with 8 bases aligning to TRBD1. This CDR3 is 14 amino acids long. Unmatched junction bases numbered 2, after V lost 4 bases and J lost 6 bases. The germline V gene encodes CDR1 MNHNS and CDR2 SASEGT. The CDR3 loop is CASSATGVNSPLHF. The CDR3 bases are TGTGCCAGCAGTGCGACAGGGGTTAATTCACCCCTCCACTTT.

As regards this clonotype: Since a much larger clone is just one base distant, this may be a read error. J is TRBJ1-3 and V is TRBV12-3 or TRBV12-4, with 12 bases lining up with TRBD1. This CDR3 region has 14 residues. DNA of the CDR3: TGTGCCAACAGTGCCGGGACAGGGGGCTACACCATATATTTT. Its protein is CANSAGTGGYTIYF.

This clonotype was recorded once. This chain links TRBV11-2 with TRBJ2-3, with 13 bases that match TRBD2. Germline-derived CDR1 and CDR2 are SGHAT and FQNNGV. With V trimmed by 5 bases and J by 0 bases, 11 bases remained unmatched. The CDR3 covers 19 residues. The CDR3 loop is CASSPSPGTSGTSTDTQYF. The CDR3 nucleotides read TGTGCCAGCAGCCCGTCCCCGGGGACTAGCGGGACTAGCACAGATACGCAGTATTTT.

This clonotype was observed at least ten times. The CDR3 protein is CATSRGLAGTGELFF. The CDR3, as DNA: TGTGCCACCAGCAGAGGTTTGGCGGGCACCGGGGAGCTGTTTTTT. This chain joins TRBV15 and TRBJ2-2, with a weak D call TRBD2 (5 bases). V gave up 1 base and J gave up 4 bases, with 10 bases separating them. Germline CDR1 reads LNHNV; CDR2 reads YYDKDF (reference sequence). The CDR3 extends over 15 amino acids.

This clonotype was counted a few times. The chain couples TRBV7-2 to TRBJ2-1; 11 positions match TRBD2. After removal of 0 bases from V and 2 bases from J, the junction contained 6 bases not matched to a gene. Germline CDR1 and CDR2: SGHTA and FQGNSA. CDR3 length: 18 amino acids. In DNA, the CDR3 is TGTGCCAGCAGCTTAGCGCGTTCTAGCGGGGGGCCCTACAATGAGCAGTTCTTC. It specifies CASSLARSSGGPYNEQFF. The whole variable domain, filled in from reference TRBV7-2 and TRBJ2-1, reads GAGVSQSPSNKVTEKGKDVELRCDPISGHTALYWYRQSLGQGLEFLIYFQGNSAPDKSGLPSDRFSAERTGGSVSTLTIQRTQQEDSAVYLCASSLARSSGGPYNEQFFGPGTRLTVL.